The rows below give T cell receptor beta chains drawn from one sample of a study of blood T cell repertoires in COVID-19. This table comes from immunoSEQ multiplex PCR, and its TCRdb copy is limited to in-frame clones, with some not included. The data contain over 200,000 clones, 81% of them seen just once; the ten biggest clones take up approximately 8.7%. Material: peripheral blood. Receptors originate from a woman older than 75 with acute or convalescent COVID-19. Each CDR3 is given with its conserved first and last residue. The order of the fields is D gene, CDR3 length, clone size, J gene, V gene, CDR3 protein, CDR3 DNA. The D gene is left open where the match is weak. Expanded clones get a size class; other rows say once, few or many, or leave the size out.

D: TRBD2; length: 15; size: -; J: TRBJ2-2; V: TRBV5-1; CDR3: CASSLRTSENGELFF; DNA: TGCGCCAGCAGCTTGCGGACTAGCGAAAACGGGGAGCTGTTTTTT
D: -; length: 12; size: -; J: TRBJ2-7; V: TRBV12-3/TRBV12-4; CDR3: CASSGAGSEQYF; DNA: TGTGCCAGCAGTGGGGCCGGGAGCGAGCAGTACTTC
D: TRBD2; length: 18; size: -; J: TRBJ2-6; V: TRBV28; CDR3: CASSLNWEGLSGANVLTF; DNA: TGTGCCAGCAGTTTAAATTGGGAGGGGCTCTCTGGGGCCAACGTCCTGACTTTC
D: -; length: 12; size: -; J: TRBJ1-6; V: TRBV28; CDR3: CASTAESSPLHF; DNA: TGTGCCAGCACCGCGGAGTCTTCACCCCTCCACTTT
D: -; length: 12; size: -; J: TRBJ1-2; V: TRBV19; CDR3: CASQDSSYGYTF; DNA: TGTGCCAGTCAGGACAGCTCTTATGGCTACACCTTC
D: -; length: 14; size: -; J: TRBJ2-5; V: TRBV18; CDR3: CASSLGASSETQYF; DNA: TGTGCCAGCTCACTGGGGGCTAGCTCGGAGACCCAGTACTTC
D: TRBD2; length: 19; size: -; J: TRBJ2-3; V: TRBV4-1; CDR3: CASSQDPPSGGIGTDTQYF; DNA: TGCGCCAGCAGCCAAGATCCCCCTAGCGGGGGAATAGGCACAGATACGCAGTATTTT
D: TRBD2; length: 17; size: -; J: TRBJ2-5; V: TRBV7-6; CDR3: CASRPGRGGGLGETQYF; DNA: TGTGCCAGCAGACCCGGTCGGGGCGGGGGGCTCGGAGAGACCCAGTACTTC
D: TRBD1; length: 15; size: -; J: TRBJ2-1; V: TRBV5-1; CDR3: CASSWGQGPNNEQFF; DNA: TGCGCCAGCAGCTGGGGACAGGGCCCCAACAATGAGCAGTTCTTC
D: TRBD1; length: 14; size: -; J: TRBJ2-5; V: TRBV6-5; CDR3: CASTLGQTQETQYF; DNA: TGTGCCAGCACCCTGGGACAGACCCAAGAGACCCAGTACTTC
D: -; length: 15; size: -; J: TRBJ2-3; V: TRBV6-5; CDR3: CASRNGGPGADTQYF; DNA: TGTGCCAGCAGAAACGGGGGTCCTGGGGCAGATACGCAGTATTTT
D: -; length: 15; size: once; J: TRBJ2-2; V: TRBV5-6; CDR3: CASSLVGRSTGELFF; DNA: TGTGCCAGCAGCTTGGTTGGCAGATCCACCGGGGAGCTGTTTTTT
D: TRBD1; length: 14; size: once; J: TRBJ2-5; V: TRBV2; CDR3: CASSTDRGGETQYF; DNA: TGTGCCAGCAGTACGGACAGGGGAGGAGAGACCCAGTACTTC
D: TRBD1; length: 17; size: -; J: TRBJ1-4; V: TRBV25-1; CDR3: CASSDRDRGRFVGKLFF; DNA: TGTGCCAGCAGTGATCGGGACAGGGGGCGCTTTGTGGGAAAACTGTTTTTT
D: -; length: 14; size: -; J: TRBJ2-1; V: TRBV9; CDR3: CASSPPLVYNEQFF; DNA: TGTGCCAGCAGCCCCCCACTAGTATACAATGAGCAGTTCTTC
D: -; length: 16; size: -; J: TRBJ2-7; V: TRBV6-1; CDR3: CASSDDSTRIGYEQYF; DNA: TGTGCCAGCAGTGATGACAGTACAAGAATAGGCTACGAGCAGTACTTC
D: -; length: 15; size: -; J: TRBJ1-6; V: TRBV5-1; CDR3: CASSLASQANSPLHF; DNA: TGCGCCAGCAGCTTGGCTTCCCAGGCTAATTCACCCCTCCACTTT
D: -; length: 13; size: -; J: TRBJ1-2; V: TRBV18; CDR3: CASSPSRANGYTF; DNA: TGTGCCAGCTCACCCAGCAGGGCCAATGGCTACACCTTC
D: -; length: 15; size: -; J: TRBJ1-5; V: TRBV3-1/TRBV3-2; CDR3: CASSQSGGANQPQHF; DNA: TGTGCCAGCAGCCAATCGGGTGGGGCTAATCAGCCCCAGCATTTT
D: TRBD2; length: 18; size: -; J: TRBJ2-1; V: TRBV9; CDR3: CASSVGGLAGISYNEQFF; DNA: TGTGCCAGCAGCGTAGGGGGACTAGCGGGAATCTCCTACAATGAGCAGTTCTTC
D: -; length: 13; size: -; J: TRBJ1-3; V: TRBV23-1; CDR3: CASSQSSGNTIYF; DNA: TGCGCCAGCAGTCAGAGCTCTGGAAACACCATATATTTT
D: -; length: 15; size: once; J: TRBJ1-5; V: TRBV12-5; CDR3: CASGLTGYGNQPQHF; DNA: TGTGCTAGTGGTTTGACTGGGTACGGGAATCAGCCCCAGCATTTT
D: -; length: 13; size: -; J: TRBJ1-2; V: TRBV10-3; CDR3: CAISDTGVGGYTF; DNA: TGTGCCATCAGCGATACCGGGGTTGGTGGCTACACCTTC
D: -; length: 14; size: -; J: TRBJ2-7; V: TRBV10-3; CDR3: CAIKWGSGPYEQYF; DNA: TGTGCCATCAAGTGGGGGAGCGGGCCCTACGAGCAGTACTTC
D: TRBD2; length: 17; size: -; J: TRBJ2-1; V: TRBV9; CDR3: CASSVGGGGPQGNEQFF; DNA: TGTGCCAGCAGCGTAGGTGGGGGAGGGCCACAAGGCAATGAGCAGTTCTTC
D: -; length: 14; size: -; J: TRBJ2-5; V: TRBV5-1; CDR3: CASSLEGRGETQYF; DNA: TGCGCCAGCAGCTTGGAAGGGAGAGGAGAGACCCAGTACTTC
D: TRBD2; length: 16; size: -; J: TRBJ2-3; V: TRBV25-1; CDR3: CASSELGGREVDTQYF; DNA: TGTGCCAGCAGTGAACTAGGCGGGAGGGAGGTAGATACGCAGTATTTT
D: TRBD1; length: 17; size: once; J: TRBJ1-2; V: TRBV7-2; CDR3: CASSSSINPGQDYGYTF; DNA: TGTGCCAGCAGCTCTTCAATAAACCCGGGACAGGACTATGGCTACACCTTC
D: TRBD1; length: 14; size: -; J: TRBJ2-7; V: TRBV7-9; CDR3: CASTAGTGTYEQYF; DNA: TGTGCCAGCACCGCCGGGACAGGGACCTACGAGCAGTACTTC
D: -; length: 12; size: -; J: TRBJ2-7; V: TRBV11-2; CDR3: CASSLEAGEQYF; DNA: TGTGCCAGCAGCTTAGAGGCGGGCGAGCAGTACTTC
D: -; length: 11; size: few; J: TRBJ1-2; V: TRBV20-1; CDR3: CSASPGDGYTF; DNA: TGCAGTGCTAGTCCAGGTGATGGCTACACCTTC
D: -; length: 15; size: -; J: TRBJ1-2; V: TRBV6-5; CDR3: CASRLEGGLGYGYTF; DNA: TGTGCCTCCAGATTAGAGGGAGGGCTAGGCTATGGCTACACCTTC
D: TRBD1; length: 13; size: -; J: TRBJ1-2; V: TRBV15; CDR3: CATRGDSFYGYTF; DNA: TGTGCCACCAGAGGGGACAGCTTCTATGGCTACACCTTC
D: TRBD2; length: 14; size: -; J: TRBJ2-7; V: TRBV5-1; CDR3: CASSSSGGPYEQYF; DNA: TGCGCCAGCAGCTCCAGCGGGGGACCCTACGAGCAGTACTTC
D: -; length: 12; size: -; J: TRBJ2-2; V: TRBV2; CDR3: CASRQFTGELFF; DNA: TGTGCCAGCAGGCAGTTCACCGGGGAGCTGTTTTTT
D: -; length: 14; size: -; J: TRBJ2-1; V: TRBV9; CDR3: CASSVTPGYNEQFF; DNA: TGTGCCAGCAGCGTAACTCCCGGGTACAATGAGCAGTTCTTC
D: -; length: 15; size: -; J: TRBJ1-3; V: TRBV7-3; CDR3: CASSPPPARRNTIYF; DNA: TGTGCCAGCAGCCCCCCCCCAGCGCGCCGAAACACCATATATTTT
D: -; length: 15; size: -; J: TRBJ2-7; V: TRBV9; CDR3: CASSVGMRNSYEQYF; DNA: TGTGCCAGCAGCGTAGGGATGCGGAATTCCTACGAGCAGTACTTC
D: -; length: 17; size: -; J: TRBJ2-6; V: TRBV18; CDR3: CASSPPGLGTGANVLTF; DNA: TGTGCCAGCTCACCGCCGGGGTTAGGAACTGGGGCCAACGTCCTGACTTTC
D: TRBD2; length: 15; size: -; J: TRBJ2-2; V: TRBV19; CDR3: CASSVRLASSGELFF; DNA: TGTGCCAGTAGTGTACGACTAGCCTCCTCCGGGGAGCTGTTTTTT
D: -; length: 15; size: -; J: TRBJ1-5; V: TRBV7-8; CDR3: CASSPNTILRQPQHF; DNA: TGTGCCAGCAGCCCCAACACCATTCTTCGACAGCCCCAGCATTTT
D: -; length: 16; size: -; J: TRBJ2-1; V: TRBV24-1; CDR3: CATSDLMTGVSNEQFF; DNA: TGTGCCACCAGTGATTTGATGACGGGAGTGTCGAATGAGCAGTTCTTC